This TCR beta chain derives from a study of T cell responses to AZD1222 COVID-19 vaccine. Clones were read by immunoSEQ multiplex PCR, and TCRdb kept only the in-frame ones, dropping some. This sample has under 130,000 clones; about 90% occur once, and the top ten carry 2% to 2.5%. Germline V gene lookup returns CDR1 KGHDR and CDR2 SFDVKD. Trimming cost V 4 bases and J 8 bases, with 16 bases left between them. CDR3 size: 15 residues. The input for sequencing was peripheral blood, taken 28 days after the second AZD1222 dose. V usage is TRBV24-1 and J usage is TRBJ1-4; tentatively, D is TRBD1 (5 bases). This receptor was obtained from an adult who received the AZD1222 COVID-19 vaccine. The DNA for the CDR3 is TGTGCCACCAGTGACCGCAGGGAAGGCGGCGAAAAACTGTTTTTT. Translating it yields CATSDRREGGEKLFF.